The 31 T cell receptor beta chains listed next were all sequenced from one sample in a study of vaccination effects on CD4 cells after COVID-19. Some clones are missing from TCRdb's copy, which holds only in-frame ones; the method was immunoSEQ multiplex PCR. The data hold tens of thousands of clones, with about 86% observed a single time. Ahead of sequencing, the ViraFEST assay grew antigen-specific CD4+ T cells using viral peptide pools. Following 10 days of culture, CD4+ T cells were isolated. Vaccination of participants consisted of two doses of either the BNT162b2 or mRNA-1273 vaccine. No antigen has been assigned to these receptors. The sequencing here drew on CD4+ T cells from PBMCs cultured with HCoV-229E spike peptides, taken after COVID-19 vaccination. The receptors were sampled from a human donor who received a COVID-19 vaccine.

The chain couples TRBV12-2 to TRBJ2-2; no DNA check was done on the table's D call, TRBD1. TRBV12-2 corresponds to a pseudogene. The CDR3 runs to 17 residues. This chain's CDR3 is CASHPDRPTPNTGELFF. CDR3 bases: TGTGCAAGTCACCCAGACAGGCCAACACCGAACACCGGGGAGCTGTTTTTT.

This clone was seen only once. The V call is TRBV30, the J call TRBJ1-3; no definite D call. CDR3 length equals 12 residues. V lost 5 bases, J lost 4 bases, and 9 bases lay in between. CDR1 and CDR2 (germline): GTSNPN, SVGIG (reference sequence). The CDR3 coding sequence is TGTGCCTGGGACAAAATCGGAAACACCATATATTTT. This translates into CAWDKIGNTIYF.

The CDR3 region has the DNA TGTGCCAGCAGCCTCCGGGCTAACTATGGCTACACCTTC. It translates to CASSLRANYGYTF. The chain uses TRBV7-8 and TRBJ1-2; D is ambiguous. The length of the CDR3 is 13 residues. The germline V gene encodes CDR1 SGHVS and CDR2 FQNEAQ. Trimming took 5 bases from V and 0 from J, leaving 7 bases between them.

Of note for this clone: The sample contains more than one DNA sequence encoding this CDR3. The chain is built from TRBV5-1 and TRBJ1-3; the D gene is possibly TRBD1 (5 bases). Between the trimmed V and J ends, which lost 4 bases and 2 bases, there was a span of 10 bases. The CDR3 contains 14 residues. Germline CDR1 reads SGHRS; CDR2 reads YFSETQ. The CDR3 protein is CASSLQGAGNTIYF. For the CDR3, the DNA is TGCGCCAGCAGCCTGCAGGGAGCTGGAAACACCATATATTTT.

The chain couples TRBV4-3 to TRBJ1-2; D not certain. The length of the CDR3 is 14 residues. CDR1 and CDR2 (germline): LGHNA, YSLEER. The V and J ends lost 4 bases and 2 bases respectively, with 11 bases between them. The CDR3 loop reads CASSPPGQNYGYTF. As DNA, the CDR3 is TGCGCCAGCAGCCCCCCCGGGCAGAACTATGGCTACACCTTC.

This chain connects TRBV6-6 to TRBJ2-5, with a tentative D call TRBD1 (5 bases). CDR1 and CDR2 (germline): MNHNY, SVGAGI (reference sequence). The CDR3 has 12 residues. The ends were cut back, 5 bases at V and 5 bases at J, with 9 bases in the middle. CDR3 protein: CASSDQGETQYF. CDR3 sequence (DNA): TGTGCCAGCAGTGACCAGGGTGAGACCCAGTACTTC.

The rearrangement links TRBV20-1 to TRBJ2-3, with D tentatively TRBD2 (5 bases). This CDR3 is built from 10 residues. With 0 bases removed from V and 10 bases from J, the gap between germline ends came to 5 bases. The germline V gene encodes CDR1 DFQATT and CDR2 SNEGSKA (reference sequence). The CDR3 nucleotides are TGCAGTGCTAGAGACGGGGCGCAGTATTTT. Translated, it gives CSARDGAQYF.

This clone was observed once. This chain connects TRBV24-1 to TRBJ2-4; 7 nucleotides line up with TRBD1. V shed 3 bases and J 7 bases; nucleotides not matched to a gene: 5. CDR1 is KGHDR and CDR2 is SFDVKD in the germline V gene. This CDR3 is 14 amino acids long. Written as DNA, the CDR3 is TGTGCCACCAGTGATCCTCGGACAGGCAACATTCAGTACTTC. This gives the protein CATSDPRTGNIQYF.

The chain uses TRBV7-9 and TRBJ2-5; D might be TRBD2 (6 bases). Trimming took 1 base from V and 0 from J, leaving 12 bases between them. Per the germline V gene, CDR1 is SEHNR and CDR2 is FQNEAQ (reference sequence). The CDR3 sequence is 16 residues long. The CDR3 DNA reads TGTGCCAGCAGCTTAGGTCTGGGGGGTTACCAAGAGACCCAGTACTTC. Protein sequence: CASSLGLGGYQETQYF. The variable domain in full, completed from reference TRBV7-9 and TRBJ2-5, reads DTGVSQNPRHKITKRGQNVTFRCDPISEHNRLYWYRQTLGQGPEFLTYFQNEAQLEKSRLLSDRFSAERPKGSFSTLEIQRTEQGDSAMYLCASSLGLGGYQETQYFGPGTRLLVL.

This chain uses TRBV19 with TRBJ1-1; the D is unclear. Trimming removed 3 bases at V and 6 bases at J, with 8 bases between. The CDR3 is made up of 12 amino acids. The V gene's germline CDR1 is LNHDA and CDR2 SQIVND (reference sequence). The DNA of the CDR3 is TGTGCCAGTAGTATCCCCAGCGCTGAAGCTTTCTTT. Translating it yields CASSIPSAEAFF.

This clone was observed a handful of times. The chain recombines TRBV5-8 with TRBJ2-5; D is uncertain. The CDR3 extends over 15 amino acids. The germline gives CDR1 SGHTS, CDR2 YDEGEE. With 1 base removed from V and 0 bases from J, the gap between germline ends came to 10 bases. The CDR3 protein is CASSLWVRDQETQYF. The CDR3 region has the DNA TGTGCCAGCAGCTTGTGGGTTAGGGACCAAGAGACCCAGTACTTC.

In its sample, this clone was seen once. This sequence joins TRBV4-3 and TRBJ1-2; 10 bases align to TRBD1. The CDR3 is 14 residues long. Germline CDR1 LGHNA, CDR2 YSLEER. Germline trimming cut 1 base from V and 4 bases from J; bases unmatched to any gene: 0. CDR3: CASSQGDRGYGYTF. The CDR3 DNA reads TGCGCCAGCAGCCAAGGGGACAGGGGCTATGGCTACACCTTC.

The chain links TRBV9 to TRBJ1-1; D not certain. The CDR3 totals 14 residues. Germline CDR1 and CDR2: SGDLS and YYNGEE. Between the trimmed V and J ends, which lost 3 bases and 3 bases, there was a span of 12 bases. The chain's CDR3 is CASSDPSGDTEAFF. The CDR3 nucleotides read TGTGCCAGCAGCGACCCCTCCGGGGACACTGAAGCTTTCTTT.

This chain joins TRBV6-5 and TRBJ1-5, with unresolved D. Germline V gene lookup returns CDR1 MNHEY and CDR2 SVGAGI. CDR3 length equals 14 residues. The V and J ends lost 2 bases and 5 bases respectively, with 10 bases between them. The CDR3 spells CASSYPGRDQPQHF. The CDR3 DNA is TGTGCCAGCAGTTACCCCGGACGGGATCAGCCCCAGCATTTT.

The chain employs TRBV7-2 and TRBJ2-5; a possible D gene is TRBD2 (6 bases). The germline V and J ends were trimmed by 0 bases and 2 bases, with 7 bases remaining between them. This CDR3 region has 14 residues. Germline CDR1 reads SGHTA; CDR2 reads FQGNSA. The CDR3, as DNA: TGTGCCAGCAGCTTAGCCGGGGGTCAAGAGACCCAGTACTTC. Translation gives CASSLAGGQETQYF.

This clone was seen a few times. The rearrangement links TRBV4-1 to TRBJ1-6; D gene uncertain. The V end lost 1 base, the J end lost 11 bases, and 15 bases lay between the germline ends. The CDR3 has 15 amino acids. The germline V gene encodes CDR1 MGHRA and CDR2 YSYEKL. CDR3 region: CASSQGAGRDPPLHF. In nucleotides, the CDR3 is TGCGCCAGCAGCCAAGGAGCAGGAAGGGATCCACCCCTCCACTTT.

V and J are TRBV5-1 and TRBJ1-2; D not resolved. V gave up 0 bases and J gave up 4 bases, with 16 bases separating them. Per germline, CDR1 SGHRS and CDR2 YFSETQ. There are 16 residues in the CDR3. This CDR3 is CASSLAYGPTPYGYTF. DNA of the CDR3: TGCGCCAGCAGCTTGGCCTACGGCCCCACACCCTATGGCTACACCTTC. The variable domain in full, with the rest retrieved from reference TRBV5-1 and TRBJ1-2, is KAGVTQTPRYLIKTRGQQVTLSCSPISGHRSVSWYQQTPGQGLQFLFEYFSETQRNKGNFPGRFSGRQFSNSRSEMNVSTLELGDSALYLCASSLAYGPTPYGYTFGSGTRLTVV.

The J gene is TRBJ1-6, the V gene TRBV5-1, with D unresolved. The CDR3 is 17 residues long. CDR1 and CDR2 from the germline V gene are SGHRS and YFSETQ. The ends were cut back, 2 bases at V and 0 bases at J, with 12 bases in the middle. The CDR3 bases are TGCGCCAGCAGCTTAAAAGAACGGGGCTCCTATAATTCACCCCTCCACTTT. Translating it yields CASSLKERGSYNSPLHF.

The V gene is TRBV18, the J gene TRBJ1-1, with a tentative D call TRBD1 (6 bases). V was trimmed by 4 bases and J by 5 bases, leaving 11 bases between them. The CDR3 extends over 13 amino acids. Germline V gene lookup returns CDR1 KGHSH and CDR2 LQKENI. This CDR3 is CASSRQEGTEAFF. The CDR3 region has the DNA TGTGCCAGCTCACGACAGGAGGGGACTGAAGCTTTCTTT.

This clone was picked up a small number of times. The rearrangement joins TRBV5-6 to TRBJ1-5; 10 positions agree with TRBD1. CDR1 and CDR2 from the germline V gene are SGHDT and YYEEEE. The trim removed 7 bases at V and 6 bases at J, leaving 10 bases unmatched. The CDR3 consists of 15 residues. The CDR3 region is CASGRMTGGGQPQHF. The CDR3 DNA follows: TGTGCCAGCGGGCGAATGACAGGGGGCGGTCAGCCCCAGCATTTT. Full variable domain (rest looked up from reference TRBV5-6 and TRBJ1-5): DAGVTQSPTHLIKTRGQQVTLRCSPKSGHDTVSWYQQALGQGPQFIFQYYEEEERQRGNFPDRFSGHQFPNYSSELNVNALLLGDSALYLCASGRMTGGGQPQHFGDGTRLSIL.

The V gene is TRBV24-1, the J gene TRBJ2-2; the D is unclear. Germline CDR1 and CDR2: KGHDR and SFDVKD. The CDR3 totals 11 residues. The V end lost 10 bases, the J end lost 6 bases, and 8 bases lay between the germline ends. The CDR3 DNA is TGTGCCACGGGGATGTCCGGGGAGCTGTTTTTT. Translation: CATGMSGELFF.

The rearrangement uses TRBV6-6 and TRBJ2-3; perhaps TRBD1 as D (6 bases). Per the germline V gene, CDR1 is MNHNY and CDR2 is SVGAGI (reference sequence). The CDR3 is 15 amino acids. Trimming left V 2 bases short and J 1 base short, with 10 bases between. This chain's CDR3 is CASSYGRGGTDTQYF. The CDR3, as DNA: TGTGCCAGCAGTTACGGCAGGGGTGGCACAGATACGCAGTATTTT.

The chain combines TRBV7-9 with TRBJ1-1; D is possibly TRBD1 (5 bases). Germline V CDR1 and CDR2: SEHNR, FQNEAQ (reference sequence). The CDR3 totals 15 residues. Trimming left V 2 bases short and J 1 base short, with 11 bases between. The chain's CDR3 is CASSLLSGANTEAFF. The CDR3 DNA reads as TGTGCCAGCAGCTTACTCAGCGGGGCGAACACTGAAGCTTTCTTT.

This chain joins TRBV6-2 or TRBV6-3 and TRBJ2-3; D unclear. Trimming stripped 2 bases from V and 6 bases from J, with 6 bases between. Germline V gene sequence: CDR1 MNHEY, CDR2 SVGEGT. This CDR3 has 12 residues. CDR3 sequence (DNA): TGTGCCAGCAGTTACGTGACCGATACGCAGTATTTT. It codes for CASSYVTDTQYF.

The V call is TRBV7-9, the J call TRBJ2-4; 14 bases are a match to TRBD2. The CDR3 is 19 amino acids. Germline trimming cut 0 bases from V and 2 bases from J; bases unmatched to any gene: 6. Germline CDR1 reads SEHNR; CDR2 reads FQNEAQ (reference sequence). This CDR3 reads CASSLAGTSGGVSKNIQYF. CDR3 bases: TGTGCCAGCAGCTTAGCCGGGACTAGCGGGGGTGTGTCCAAAAACATTCAGTACTTC.

The CDR3 protein is CASSQRGGDQPQHF. The CDR3 coding sequence is TGCGCCAGCAGCCAAAGGGGGGGAGATCAGCCCCAGCATTTT. The chain employs TRBV4-1 and TRBJ1-5, with D perhaps matching TRBD1 (6 bases). The germline V and J ends were trimmed by 2 bases and 5 bases, with 10 bases remaining between them. Germline CDR1 is MGHRA and CDR2 is YSYEKL. The CDR3 has 14 residues.

The V and J genes are TRBV20-1 and TRBJ2-5; no clear D gene. CDR1 is DFQATT and CDR2 is SNEGSKA in the germline V gene (reference sequence). Trimming removed 0 bases at V and 7 bases at J, with 6 bases between. This CDR3 spans 11 amino acids. In nucleotides, the CDR3 is TGCAGTGCTAGAGAAACGGTGACCCAGTACTTC. Its protein product is CSARETVTQYF.

This clone was picked up one time. The genes are TRBV5-1 and TRBJ1-2; D may be TRBD1 (5 bases). The germline V gene encodes CDR1 SGHRS and CDR2 YFSETQ. The CDR3 spans 12 residues. The V and J ends lost 0 bases and 14 bases respectively, with 14 bases between them. The CDR3 DNA is TGCGCCAGCAGCTTGGCCGGGACCCCTGGGACCTTC. Translation: CASSLAGTPGTF.

This sequence joins TRBV6-2 or TRBV6-3 and TRBJ1-5; 7 bases line up with TRBD1. Germline CDR1 is MNHEY and CDR2 is SVGEGT. The CDR3 runs to 17 residues. V shed 6 bases and J 0 bases; nucleotides not matched to a gene: 11. The CDR3 loop reads CASSRNRGVYSNQPQHF. In nucleotides, the CDR3 is TGTGCCAGCAGCCGGAACAGGGGAGTTTATAGCAATCAGCCCCAGCATTTT.

This rearrangement joins TRBV5-1 to TRBJ1-4; 8 nucleotides agree with TRBD1. There are 15 residues in the CDR3. J lost 7 bases, V lost 4 bases, and 9 bases had no gene match. CDR1 and CDR2 from the germline V gene are SGHRS and YFSETQ. This CDR3 reads CASSLTPDRAEKLFF. For the CDR3, the DNA is TGCGCCAGCAGCCTAACACCGGACAGGGCTGAAAAACTGTTTTTT.

The V gene is TRBV28, the J gene TRBJ2-2, with TRBD1 matching over 7 bases. The CDR3 sequence is 14 residues long. V gave up 7 bases and J gave up 3 bases; unmatched junction bases: 5. CDR1 is MDHEN and CDR2 is SYDVKM in the germline V gene. The CDR3: CASTNDRDTGELFF. The DNA for the CDR3 is TGTGCCAGCACCAACGACAGGGACACCGGGGAGCTGTTTTTT.